Below, 23 T cell receptor beta chains from the same sample are listed, as sequenced in a study of blood T cell repertoires in COVID-19. Method: immunoSEQ multiplex PCR; TCRdb's copy keeps in-frame clones and lacks some. The top ten clones hold 13% of a sample with under 250,000 clones, around 84% of them seen once. The sample was peripheral blood. All receptors derive from a human donor in a cohort sampled during active COVID-19.

This clone was recorded once. The chain uses TRBV12-3 or TRBV12-4 and TRBJ1-1; no firm D call. The length of the CDR3 is 11 residues. Trimming removed 5 bases at V and 8 bases at J, with 9 bases between. CDR3 nucleotides: TGTGCCAGCAGTGAACACAGAGAAGCTTTCTTT. Translation: CASSEHREAFF.

V gene TRBV7-8 combines with J gene TRBJ1-1; a weak D match, TRBD1 (6 bases). CDR1 SGHVS and CDR2 FQNEAQ come from the germline V gene. The CDR3 loop spans 14 amino acids. Trimming cost V 2 bases and J 4 bases, with 11 bases left between them. CDR3 sequence (DNA): TGTGCCAGCAGCTTAACCCAGGGGAGCACTGAAGCTTTCTTT. Amino acid sequence: CASSLTQGSTEAFF.

The chain has TRBV28 and TRBJ1-2, with D maybe TRBD1 (5 bases). The CDR3 sequence is 15 residues long. Deletions cut 8 bases from V and 1 base from J, with 17 bases between. Germline assignment: CDR1 MDHEN and CDR2 SYDVKM. CDR3 amino acids: CASSEGALLNYGYTF. Here the CDR3 DNA reads TGTGCCAGCTCGGAAGGGGCCCTCCTTAACTATGGCTACACCTTC.

This chain joins TRBV18 and TRBJ2-2; 8 bases agree with TRBD2. The CDR3 sequence is 15 residues long. CDR1 and CDR2 (germline): KGHSH, LQKENI. With V trimmed by 8 bases and J by 6 bases, 11 bases remained unmatched. The CDR3 DNA is TGTGCCAGCACACGGGAGGGCCGTTATCCCGGGGAGCTGTTTTTT. Protein: CASTREGRYPGELFF.

With regard to this clone: The junction and the germline gene differ at one end; a read error may be behind it. This rearrangement joins TRBV9 to TRBJ2-5, with 14 bases that match TRBD2. Germline V lookup: CDR1 SGDLS, CDR2 YYNGEE. The CDR3 consists of 18 residues. CDR3: CASSTRPGLAGDREAQYF. In DNA form, the CDR3 reads TGTGCCAGCAGCACTCGACCGGGACTAGCGGGAGACAGAGAGGCCCAGTACTTC.

The chain links TRBV10-2 to TRBJ2-1, with 13 bases fitting TRBD2. Germline lookup yields CDR1 WSHSY and CDR2 SAAADI. The CDR3 is made up of 15 amino acids. J gave up 10 bases and V 4 bases, and 7 bases lay outside the gene matches. The CDR3 reads CASSGPTSGRSEQFF. CDR3 DNA: TGCGCCAGCAGTGGGCCGACTAGCGGGAGGAGCGAGCAGTTCTTC.

V gene TRBV30 combines with J gene TRBJ1-5; D unresolved. Germline loops: CDR1 GTSNPN, CDR2 SVGIG (reference sequence). The CDR3 is made up of 16 amino acids. Trimming stripped 0 bases from V and 1 base from J, with 13 bases between. CDR3: CAWSVPGLQSNQPQHF. The CDR3 bases are TGTGCCTGGAGTGTACCTGGTCTCCAGAGCAATCAGCCCCAGCATTTT.

A few counts support this clone. The V and J genes are TRBV29-1 and TRBJ2-7, with D unresolved. This CDR3 is built from 12 residues. Per germline, CDR1 SQVTM and CDR2 ANQGSEA. Between the trimmed V and J ends, which lost 6 bases and 2 bases, there was a span of 11 bases. The CDR3 spells CSVSPVPYEQYF. CDR3 in DNA: TGCAGCGTGAGCCCGGTACCCTACGAGCAGTACTTC.

The chain employs TRBV28 and TRBJ1-2; the match to TRBD1 covers 9 bases. The CDR3 loop spans 14 amino acids. CDR1 is MDHEN and CDR2 is SYDVKM in the germline V gene. Losses at the gene ends were 6 bases for V and 3 bases for J; bases not matched to a gene: 5. The DNA for the CDR3 is TGTGCCAGCAGGCGGGGACAGGGCGACTATGGCTACACCTTC. It codes for CASRRGQGDYGYTF.

This clone was recorded only once. The rearrangement uses TRBV3-1 (or the pseudogene TRBV3-2) and TRBJ1-5; D gene uncertain. The CDR3 spans 14 residues. Looked up from germline, CDR1 is LGHDT and CDR2 is YNNKEL (reference sequence). Trimming shortened V by 0 bases and J by 4 bases, and 7 bases separated the two germline ends. As DNA, the CDR3 is TGTGCCAGCAGCCAAGATTTATTGAATCAGCCCCAGCATTTT. Translation: CASSQDLLNQPQHF.

V is TRBV21-1 and J is TRBJ2-6; the tabulated D call, TRBD1, remains unverified against the DNA. TRBV21-1 is reported as a pseudogene. The CDR3 has 16 residues. For the CDR3, the DNA is TGTGCCAGCAGTACCGGGACAGGGACTGGGGCCAACGTCCTGACTTTC. Its translation is CASSTGTGTGANVLTF.

This sequence joins TRBV4-2 and TRBJ1-1; D remains unclear. Trimming removed 0 bases from V and 4 bases from J, with 6 bases in between. Germline CDR1 is LGHNA and CDR2 is YNFKEQ. The CDR3 is 13 residues long. CDR3 region: CASSQEVGTEAFF. The CDR3 nucleotides read TGTGCCAGCAGCCAAGAAGTCGGCACTGAAGCTTTCTTT.

This clone was seen many times. CDR3 nucleotide sequence: TGTGCCAGCAGTAAATCCCAGGGATTTGGTGAGACCCAGTACTTC. This encodes CASSKSQGFGETQYF. J is TRBJ2-5 and V is TRBV27, with D possibly TRBD1 on 5 matching bases. The CDR3 contains 15 residues. Trimming removed 5 bases from V and 5 bases from J, with 18 bases in between. Germline CDR1 is MNHEY and CDR2 is SMNVEV (reference sequence).

The J gene is TRBJ2-2, the V gene TRBV30, with 8 bases identical to TRBD2. V trimming: 2 bases; J trimming: 3 bases; junction bases outside the gene matches: 5. Germline V gene data show CDR1 as GTSNPN and CDR2 as SVGIG (reference sequence). CDR3 length equals 15 residues. The CDR3 protein is CAWSSGRVYTGELFF. The CDR3 DNA reads TGTGCCTGGAGTAGCGGGAGAGTGTACACCGGGGAGCTGTTTTTT. Full variable domain (rest looked up from reference TRBV30 and TRBJ2-2): SQTIHQWPATLVQPVGSPLSLECTVEGTSNPNLYWYRQAAGRGLQLLFYSVGIGQISSEVPQNLSASRPQDRQFILSSKKLLLSDSGFYLCAWSSGRVYTGELFFGEGSRLTVL.

This clone was found a few times. This chain connects TRBV6-4 to TRBJ1-2; no clear D. CDR1 MRHNA and CDR2 SNTAGT come from the germline V gene. Trimming cost V 5 bases and J 7 bases, with 14 bases left between them. The CDR3 is made up of 13 amino acids. The CDR3 here is CASSSTRAAGYTF. The DNA for the CDR3 is TGTGCCAGCAGTTCGACGAGGGCGGCTGGCTACACCTTC.

This chain uses TRBV4-2 with TRBJ2-2; D is perhaps TRBD2 (5 bases). CDR3 length: 13 amino acids. V gave up 1 base and J gave up 8 bases, with 8 bases separating them. Germline V gives CDR1 LGHNA, CDR2 YNFKEQ. This CDR3 reads CASSQGTGGELFF. In nucleotides, the CDR3 is TGTGCCAGCAGCCAAGGAACGGGAGGGGAGCTGTTTTTT.

A single count supports this clone. V and J are TRBV28 and TRBJ2-3; tentatively, D is TRBD1 (5 bases). The CDR3 covers 12 residues. Germline V gives CDR1 MDHEN, CDR2 SYDVKM. V lost 6 bases to trimming and J lost 2 bases, with 6 bases between them. CDR3 DNA sequence: TGTGCCAGCAGGGACAACACAGATACGCAGTATTTT. It specifies CASRDNTDTQYF.

V gene TRBV7-2 combines with J gene TRBJ2-7, with 9 positions matching TRBD2. The junction had 6 bases not matched to a gene; V was cut back by 5 bases and J by 4 bases. Per germline, CDR1 SGHTA and CDR2 FQGNSA. The CDR3 loop spans 14 amino acids. CDR3 DNA: TGTGCCAGCAGCCCCTCTAGCGGGACTTACGAGCAGTACTTC. Protein product: CASSPSSGTYEQYF.

The gene calls are TRBV28 and TRBJ1-3, with a possible D match to TRBD1 (5 bases). V gave up 4 bases and J gave up 4 bases, with 17 bases separating them. The germline V gene has CDR1 MDHEN and CDR2 SYDVKM. The CDR3 spans 16 residues. The CDR3 loop reads CASSSQTRVVGNTIYF. In DNA, the CDR3 is TGTGCCAGCAGTTCCCAAACCAGGGTTGTCGGAAACACCATATATTTT.

CDR3: CASSPGDDSETQYF. The CDR3 region has the DNA TGTGCCAGCAGCCCAGGGGACGACTCGGAGACCCAGTACTTC. The chain is built from TRBV5-6 and TRBJ2-5; D possibly corresponds to TRBD1 (6 bases). The length of the CDR3 is 14 residues. The germline V gene has CDR1 SGHDT and CDR2 YYEEEE. Deletions cut 4 bases from V and 5 bases from J, with 15 bases between. The full variable domain, its missing parts supplied by reference TRBV5-6 and TRBJ2-5, is DAGVTQSPTHLIKTRGQQVTLRCSPKSGHDTVSWYQQALGQGPQFIFQYYEEEERQRGNFPDRFSGHQFPNYSSELNVNALLLGDSALYLCASSPGDDSETQYFGPGTRLLVL.

The V gene is TRBV27, the J gene TRBJ2-1; 10 bases fit TRBD2. This CDR3 contains 15 residues. V lost 5 bases, J lost 0 bases, and 1 base stayed unmatched. CDR1 is MNHEY, CDR2 SMNVEV, per germline (reference sequence). The DNA for the CDR3 is TGTGCCAGCAGTCAGCGGGAGGGCTCCTACAATGAGCAGTTCTTC. It translates to CASSQREGSYNEQFF.

The rearrangement links TRBV15 to TRBJ2-7; 10 bases align to TRBD2. This CDR3 region has 19 residues. V lost 5 bases, J lost 2 bases, and 18 bases stayed unmatched. CDR1 and CDR2 (germline): LNHNV, YYDKDF (reference sequence). The CDR3 DNA reads as TGTGCCACCAGCCCGTTGGGGGCGGTTCTAGCGGGAGTCCCCTACGAGCAGTACTTC. It codes for CATSPLGAVLAGVPYEQYF. Looking up the rest from reference TRBV15 and TRBJ2-7 gives the full variable domain: DAMVIQNPRYQVTQFGKPVTLSCSQTLNHNVMYWYQQKSSQAPKLLFHYYDKDFNNEADTPDNFQSRRPNTSFCFLDIRSPGLGDTAMYLCATSPLGAVLAGVPYEQYFGPGTRLTVT.

V and J are TRBV6-5 and TRBJ2-7; 12 nucleotides match TRBD2. V lost 6 bases and J lost 4; bases outside the gene matches: 1. The CDR3 has 13 residues. Germline V lookup: CDR1 MNHEY, CDR2 SVGAGI. The chain's CDR3 is CASRTSGSYEQYF. In DNA form, the CDR3 reads TGTGCCAGCAGGACTAGCGGGAGTTACGAGCAGTACTTC.